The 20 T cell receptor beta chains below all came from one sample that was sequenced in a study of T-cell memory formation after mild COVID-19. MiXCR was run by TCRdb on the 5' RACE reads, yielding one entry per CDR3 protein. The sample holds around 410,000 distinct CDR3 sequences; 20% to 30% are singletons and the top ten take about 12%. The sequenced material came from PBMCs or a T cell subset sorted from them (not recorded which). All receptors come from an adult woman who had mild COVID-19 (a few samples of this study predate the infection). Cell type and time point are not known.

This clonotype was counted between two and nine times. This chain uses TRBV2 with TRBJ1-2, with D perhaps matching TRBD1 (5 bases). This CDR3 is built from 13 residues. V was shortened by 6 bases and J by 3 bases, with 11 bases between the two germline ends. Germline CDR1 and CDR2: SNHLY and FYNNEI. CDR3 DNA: TGTGCCAGCAGCCTGGGACCCGACTATGGCTACACCTTC. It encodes CASSLGPDYGYTF.

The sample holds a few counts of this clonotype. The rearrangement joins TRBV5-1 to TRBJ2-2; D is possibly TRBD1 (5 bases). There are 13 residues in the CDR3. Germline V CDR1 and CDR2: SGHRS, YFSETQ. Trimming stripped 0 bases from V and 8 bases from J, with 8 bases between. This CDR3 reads CASSLVGPGELFF. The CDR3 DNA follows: TGCGCCAGCAGCTTGGTGGGGCCTGGGGAGCTGTTTTTT.

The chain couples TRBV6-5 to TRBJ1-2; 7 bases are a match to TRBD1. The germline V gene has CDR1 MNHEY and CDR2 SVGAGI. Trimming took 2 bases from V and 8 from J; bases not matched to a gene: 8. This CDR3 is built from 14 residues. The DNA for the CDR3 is TGTGCCAGCAGTTACGGGACAGCCCGCAGCGGCTACACCTTC. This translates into CASSYGTARSGYTF.

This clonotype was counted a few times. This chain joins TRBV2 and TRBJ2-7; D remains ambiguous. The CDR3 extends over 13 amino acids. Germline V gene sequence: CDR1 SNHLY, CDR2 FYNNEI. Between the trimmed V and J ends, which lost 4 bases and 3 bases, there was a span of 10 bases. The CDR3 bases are TGTGCCAGCAGTGGGCAGACCCACTACGAGCAGTACTTC. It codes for CASSGQTHYEQYF.

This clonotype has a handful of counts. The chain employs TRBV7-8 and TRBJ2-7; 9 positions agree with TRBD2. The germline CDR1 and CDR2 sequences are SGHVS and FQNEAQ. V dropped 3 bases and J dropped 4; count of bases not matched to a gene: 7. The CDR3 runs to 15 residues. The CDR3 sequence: CASSLRPSGGYEQYF. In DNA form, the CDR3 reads TGTGCCAGCAGCTTGAGGCCCAGCGGGGGGTACGAGCAGTACTTC.

The DNA of the CDR3 is TGTGCCAGCAGCCGGGGGACGTTCCATACTGAAGCTTTCTTT. Translating it yields CASSRGTFHTEAFF. The V and J genes are TRBV3-1 and TRBJ1-1; possibly TRBD1 for D (5 bases). There are 14 residues in the CDR3. Germline CDR1 and CDR2: LGHDT and YNNKEL (reference sequence). The V and J ends lost 4 bases and 5 bases respectively, with 14 bases between them.

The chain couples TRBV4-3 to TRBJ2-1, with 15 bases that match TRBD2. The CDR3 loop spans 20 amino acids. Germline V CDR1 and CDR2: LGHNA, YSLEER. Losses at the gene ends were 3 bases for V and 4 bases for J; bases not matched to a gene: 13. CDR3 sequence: CASSQKRTSGRARLYNEQFF. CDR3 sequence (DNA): TGCGCCAGCAGCCAGAAACGGACTAGCGGGAGGGCCAGGCTTTACAATGAGCAGTTCTTC.

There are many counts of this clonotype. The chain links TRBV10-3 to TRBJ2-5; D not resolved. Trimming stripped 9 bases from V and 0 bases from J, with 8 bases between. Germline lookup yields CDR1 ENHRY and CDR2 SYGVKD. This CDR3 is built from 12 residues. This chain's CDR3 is CAIGRYQETQYF. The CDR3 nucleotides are TGTGCCATAGGCCGGTACCAAGAGACCCAGTACTTC.

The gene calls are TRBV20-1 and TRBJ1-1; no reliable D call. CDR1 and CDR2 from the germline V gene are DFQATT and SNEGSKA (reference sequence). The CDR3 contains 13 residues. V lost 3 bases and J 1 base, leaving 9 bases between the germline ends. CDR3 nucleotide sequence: TGCAGTGCTAGTATCCAGCCGAACACTGAAGCTTTCTTT. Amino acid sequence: CSASIQPNTEAFF.

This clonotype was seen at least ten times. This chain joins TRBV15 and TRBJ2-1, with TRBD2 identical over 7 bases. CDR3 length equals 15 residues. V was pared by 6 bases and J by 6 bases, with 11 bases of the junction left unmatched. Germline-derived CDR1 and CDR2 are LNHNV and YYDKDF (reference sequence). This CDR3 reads CATRTSGTGGNEQFF. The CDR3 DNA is TGTGCCACCAGGACGAGCGGGACCGGGGGCAATGAGCAGTTCTTC.

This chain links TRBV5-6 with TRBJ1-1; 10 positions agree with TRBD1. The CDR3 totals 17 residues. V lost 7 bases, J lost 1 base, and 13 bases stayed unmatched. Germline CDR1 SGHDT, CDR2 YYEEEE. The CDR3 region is CASGPGQGWLGNTEAFF. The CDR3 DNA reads TGTGCCAGCGGACCGGGACAGGGGTGGTTAGGGAACACTGAAGCTTTCTTT.

As DNA, the CDR3 is TGCAGTGCTAGAGTCGGGCCCCATAATTCACCCCTCCACTTT. It specifies CSARVGPHNSPLHF. The chain employs TRBV20-1 and TRBJ1-6; no clear D gene. The CDR3 runs 14 residues. The germline CDR1 and CDR2 sequences are DFQATT and SNEGSKA (reference sequence). V lost 1 base to trimming and J lost 5 bases, with 9 bases between them.

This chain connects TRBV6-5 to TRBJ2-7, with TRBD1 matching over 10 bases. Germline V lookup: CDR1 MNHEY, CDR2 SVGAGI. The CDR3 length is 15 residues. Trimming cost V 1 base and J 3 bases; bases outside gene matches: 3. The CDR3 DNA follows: TGTGCCAGCAGTTACTGGGACAGGGGTGGCTACGAGCAGTACTTC. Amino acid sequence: CASSYWDRGGYEQYF.

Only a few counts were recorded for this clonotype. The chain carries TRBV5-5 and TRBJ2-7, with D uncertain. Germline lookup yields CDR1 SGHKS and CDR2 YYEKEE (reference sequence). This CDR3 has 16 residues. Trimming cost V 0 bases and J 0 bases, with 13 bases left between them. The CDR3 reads CASSLVGSTSSYEQYF. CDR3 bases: TGTGCCAGCAGCTTGGTTGGATCTACGAGCTCCTACGAGCAGTACTTC.

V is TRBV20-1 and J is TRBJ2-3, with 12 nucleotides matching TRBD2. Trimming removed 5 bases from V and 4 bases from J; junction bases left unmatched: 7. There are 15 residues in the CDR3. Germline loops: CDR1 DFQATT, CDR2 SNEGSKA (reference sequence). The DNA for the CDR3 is TGCAGTGCTCGGAGTCTAGCGGGAGGGCCAGATACGCAGTATTTT. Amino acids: CSARSLAGGPDTQYF.

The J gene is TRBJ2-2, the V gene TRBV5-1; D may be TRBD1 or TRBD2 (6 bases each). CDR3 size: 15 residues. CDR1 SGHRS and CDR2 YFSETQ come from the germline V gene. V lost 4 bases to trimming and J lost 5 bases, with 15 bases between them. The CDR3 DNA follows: TGCGCCAGCAGCCCTCGGCCGGGGGCGACCGGGGAGCTGTTTTTT. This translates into CASSPRPGATGELFF.

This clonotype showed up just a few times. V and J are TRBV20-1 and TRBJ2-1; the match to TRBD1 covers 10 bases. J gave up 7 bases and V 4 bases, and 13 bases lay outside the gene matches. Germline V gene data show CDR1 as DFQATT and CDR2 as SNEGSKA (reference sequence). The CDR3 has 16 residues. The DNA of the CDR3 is TGCAGTGCTAAGATGGGCCCCCGGGACAGGGGAAATGAGCAGTTCTTC. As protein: CSAKMGPRDRGNEQFF.

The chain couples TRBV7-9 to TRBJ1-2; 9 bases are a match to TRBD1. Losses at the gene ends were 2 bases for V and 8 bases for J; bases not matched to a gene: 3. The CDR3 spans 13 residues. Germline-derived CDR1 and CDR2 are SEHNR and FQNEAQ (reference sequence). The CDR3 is CASSLWDREGYTF. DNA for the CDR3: TGTGCCAGCAGCTTATGGGACAGGGAAGGCTACACCTTC.

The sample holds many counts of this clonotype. The CDR3 nucleotides read TGTGCCAGCAGCTTAGAGCGGGGGCCCACAGATACGCAGTATTTT. Translated: CASSLERGPTDTQYF. The J gene is TRBJ2-3, the V gene TRBV7-8; TRBD2 agrees at 8 bases. The germline V gene has CDR1 SGHVS and CDR2 FQNEAQ. V was clipped by 1 base and J by 2 bases; unmatched bases: 2. The CDR3 covers 15 residues. The full variable domain, rest sourced from reference TRBV7-8 and TRBJ2-3, is GAGVSQSPRYKVAKRGQDVALRCDPISGHVSLFWYQQALGQGPEFLTYFQNEAQLDKSGLPSDRFFAERPEGSVSTLKIQRTQQEDSAVYLCASSLERGPTDTQYFGPGTRLTVL.

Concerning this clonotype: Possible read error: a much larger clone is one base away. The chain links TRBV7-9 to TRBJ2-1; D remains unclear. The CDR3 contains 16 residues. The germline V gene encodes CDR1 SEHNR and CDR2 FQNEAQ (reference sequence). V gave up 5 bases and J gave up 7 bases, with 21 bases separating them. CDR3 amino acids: CASSVMGKLLQNEQFF. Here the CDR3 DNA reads TGTGCCAGCAGCGTTATGGGAAAGCTACTCCAGAATGAGCAGTTCTTC.